One sample yielded the 4 T cell receptor beta chains listed below, sequenced in a study of T cell responses to AZD1222 COVID-19 vaccine. Data came from immunoSEQ multiplex PCR; TCRdb stores just in-frame clones and leaves some out. The sample includes about 130,000 clones, just under 95% of them seen just once. The starting material was peripheral blood, obtained 28 days after the second AZD1222 dose. The receptors were sampled from an adult who received the AZD1222 COVID-19 vaccine.

This chain joins TRBV7-2 and TRBJ1-1, with a weak D call TRBD1 (5 bases). The germline V and J ends were trimmed by 5 bases and 5 bases, with 12 bases remaining between them. Looked up from germline, CDR1 is SGHTA and CDR2 is FQGNSA. This CDR3 spans 13 amino acids. DNA of the CDR3: TGTGCCAGCAGCCTAACCAGGGATACTGAAGCTTTCTTT. Encoded protein: CASSLTRDTEAFF.

The V gene is TRBV4-1, the J gene TRBJ2-5; either TRBD1 or TRBD2 may fit D (5 bases each). Germline loops: CDR1 MGHRA, CDR2 YSYEKL. This CDR3 comprises 16 residues. V lost 1 base to trimming and J lost 5 bases, with 17 bases between them. The CDR3 DNA sequence: TGCGCCAGCAGCCAAGGTCCTCCGATGGGACCGGAGACCCAGTACTTC. Translated: CASSQGPPMGPETQYF.

In its sample, this clone was seen once. The V and J genes are TRBV18 and TRBJ1-5; TRBD1 agrees at 11 bases. Germline V lookup: CDR1 KGHSH, CDR2 LQKENI. The J segment lost 5 bases and the V segment lost 5 bases, leaving 2 bases of the junction unmatched. CDR3 size: 14 residues. The CDR3 is CASSRTGGDQPQHF. CDR3 in DNA: TGTGCCAGCTCAAGGACAGGGGGCGATCAGCCCCAGCATTTT.

The V gene is TRBV5-8, the J gene TRBJ2-1; D not resolved. The CDR3 contains 13 residues. Germline CDR1 reads SGHTS; CDR2 reads YDEGEE. V was cut by 0 bases and J by 5 bases, with 6 bases left in between. The CDR3, as DNA: TGTGCCAGCAGCTTGGCTCAGGACAATGAGCAGTTCTTC. Residues: CASSLAQDNEQFF.